This is a list of T cell receptor beta chains from one sample in a study of vaccination and CD4 T cells after COVID-19. Their antigens are not known. A single record per CDR3 protein comes from TCRdb applying MiXCR to the PCR reads. The table includes more than 13,000 distinct CDR3 sequences, approximately 51% detected once. The sample was CD4+ T cells from blood, cultured in vitro. These receptors originate from a human donor who had recovered from COVID-19. CDR3s include the opening cysteine and the closing phenylalanine or tryptophan. The order of the fields is V gene, D gene, J gene, clone size, CDR3 protein, CDR3 DNA. D genes are given only for firm matches. The size field is filled for only some rows; it gives once, few, many or a size class.

TRBV7-9	NA	TRBJ1-4	NA	CASSPPQGNEKLFF	TGTGCCAGCAGCCCACCTCAGGGTAATGAAAAACTGTTTTTT
TRBV11-1	NA	TRBJ2-5	NA	CASSLGSGLRETQYF	TGTGCCAGCAGCCTAGGTTCGGGTCTTCGGGAGACCCAGTACTTC
TRBV11-2	NA	TRBJ1-2	NA	CASSWDFDGYTF	TGTGCCAGCAGCTGGGATTTCGATGGCTACACCTTC
TRBV20-1	TRBD1	TRBJ1-5	NA	CSAPFGQGARGNQPQHF	TGCAGTGCCCCTTTCGGGCAGGGGGCACGAGGCAATCAGCCCCAGCATTTT
TRBV20-1	NA	TRBJ2-3	NA	CSARGPGLKASTDTQYF	TGCAGTGCTAGAGGCCCGGGACTGAAAGCTAGCACAGATACGCAGTATTTT
TRBV5-6	NA	TRBJ2-2	NA	CASSFGQTGELFF	TGTGCCAGCAGCTTCGGCCAGACCGGGGAGCTGTTTTTT
TRBV6-5	TRBD2	TRBJ2-7	NA	CASSYSLAGGQEQYF	TGTGCCAGCAGTTACTCACTAGCGGGAGGTCAGGAGCAGTACTTC
TRBV5-4	NA	TRBJ2-5	NA	CASSLSLRGKETQYF	TGTGCCAGCAGCTTGAGCCTCAGGGGTAAAGAGACCCAGTACTTC
TRBV4-2	TRBD1	TRBJ2-5	few	CASSLDRWRETQYF	TGTGCCAGCAGCTTGGACAGGTGGAGAGAGACCCAGTACTTC
TRBV6-1	NA	TRBJ2-7	NA	CASTRDLGDEQYF	TGTGCTAGCACCCGGGACCTTGGGGACGAGCAGTACTTC
TRBV6-5	NA	TRBJ2-7	NA	CASSYSGTAAYEQYF	TGTGCCAGCAGTTACTCTGGGACGGCTGCCTACGAGCAGTACTTC
TRBV2	NA	TRBJ2-7	NA	CASTAGAPYEQYF	TGTGCCAGCACCGCAGGGGCCCCCTACGAGCAGTACTTC
TRBV7-7	TRBD2	TRBJ2-7	NA	CASSPQRGAYEQYF	TGTGCTAGCAGCCCCCAGCGGGGCGCCTACGAGCAGTACTTC
TRBV29-1	NA	TRBJ2-1	NA	CSVEVRSSAINEQFF	TGCAGCGTTGAAGTAAGGTCTAGCGCAATCAATGAGCAGTTCTTC
TRBV6-5	TRBD2	TRBJ2-7	NA	CASSYSPGLAGGGYEQYF	TGTGCCAGCAGTTACTCTCCGGGACTAGCGGGAGGGGGATACGAGCAGTACTTC
TRBV20-1	NA	TRBJ2-1	NA	CSARDRGESNPSSYNEQFF	TGCAGTGCTAGAGATCGCGGCGAGTCCAACCCGAGCTCCTACAATGAGCAGTTCTTC
TRBV5-6	NA	TRBJ1-2	NA	CASSSTYRNYGYTF	TGTGCCAGCAGCTCGACCTACAGAAACTATGGCTACACCTTC
TRBV27	NA	TRBJ1-2	few	CASSLRQPSNYGYTF	TGTGCCAGCAGTTTAAGACAGCCATCTAACTATGGCTACACCTTC
TRBV27	TRBD1	TRBJ2-1	few	CASSTARGSSYNEQFF	TGTGCCAGCAGTACAGCCAGGGGGTCTTCCTACAATGAGCAGTTCTTC
TRBV28	TRBD2	TRBJ2-3	NA	CASSLAGTDTQYF	TGTGCCAGCAGCCTAGCGGGCACAGATACGCAGTATTTT
TRBV15	TRBD2	TRBJ2-7	few	CATSATSVGHEQYF	TGTGCCACCAGCGCGACTAGCGTCGGCCACGAGCAGTACTTC
TRBV21-1	NA	TRBJ2-2	NA	CASRGHSTGELFF	TGTGCCAGCAGGGGACACAGCACCGGGGAGCTGTTTTTT
TRBV19	NA	TRBJ2-4	NA	CATKEGNIQYF	TGTGCCACCAAGGAAGGAAACATTCAGTACTTC
TRBV29-1	NA	TRBJ2-7	NA	CSARVGGFVEQYF	TGCAGCGCAAGAGTGGGGGGCTTCGTGGAGCAGTACTTC
TRBV14	TRBD1	TRBJ1-6	few	CASSPHRGNSPLHF	TGTGCCAGCAGCCCCCACAGGGGGAATTCACCCCTCCACTTT
TRBV28	TRBD1	TRBJ2-7	NA	CASRGTGAYGQYF	TGTGCCAGCAGAGGGACAGGTGCCTACGGGCAGTACTTC
TRBV7-9	TRBD2	TRBJ2-5	few	CASSPVGTSGRPLATQYF	TGTGCCAGCAGCCCCGTCGGGACTAGCGGGAGGCCCTTGGCGACCCAGTACTTC
TRBV4-2	NA	TRBJ1-6	NA	CASSQGGVQNNSPLHF	TGTGCCAGCAGCCAGGGAGGGGTCCAAAATAATTCACCCCTCCACTTT
TRBV5-4	NA	TRBJ1-2	NA	CASSLEQNYGYTF	TGTGCCAGCAGCTTGGAACAGAACTATGGCTACACCTTC
TRBV2	NA	TRBJ1-1	NA	CASRAFMNTEAFF	TGTGCCAGCAGGGCCTTCATGAACACTGAAGCTTTCTTT
TRBV2	TRBD2	TRBJ2-3	NA	CASSGSSGIRLDTQYF	TGTGCCAGCTCAGGTAGTAGCGGGATACGCTTAGATACGCAGTATTTT
TRBV19	TRBD2	TRBJ2-2	large	CASKGEGWYTGELFF	TGTGCCAGTAAAGGGGAGGGTTGGTACACCGGGGAGCTGTTTTTT
TRBV9	NA	TRBJ2-3	NA	CASSVEGTADTQYF	TGTGCCAGCAGCGTAGAAGGCACGGCAGATACGCAGTATTTT
TRBV2	NA	TRBJ2-3	NA	CASRGGSGRTDTQYF	TGTGCCAGCAGGGGCGGGTCGGGGCGCACAGATACGCAGTATTTT
TRBV21-1	NA	TRBJ1-2	few	CASRDRSEVDYTF	TGTGCCAGCAGGGACAGGTCCGAAGTAGACTACACCTTC
TRBV4-1	NA	TRBJ2-5	NA	CASSQAPTGGETQYF	TGCGCCAGCAGCCAAGCCCCGACAGGAGGGGAGACCCAGTACTTC
TRBV11-2	NA	TRBJ2-3	NA	CASTPGSTDTQYF	TGTGCCAGCACCCCCGGGAGCACAGATACGCAGTATTTT
TRBV28	NA	TRBJ1-5	NA	CASSLPPLNQPQHF	TGTGCCAGCAGTTTGCCCCCCCTAAATCAGCCCCAGCATTTT
TRBV20-1	TRBD2	TRBJ2-3	NA	CSAIGGRGGTDTQYF	TGCAGTGCTATCGGCGGGAGAGGGGGCACAGATACGCAGTATTTT
TRBV18	NA	TRBJ2-1	NA	CASSSGLHNEQFF	TGTGCCAGCTCGAGTGGGCTACACAATGAGCAGTTCTTC
TRBV5-1	TRBD2	TRBJ2-7	NA	CASSWEGQYEQYF	TGCGCCAGCAGCTGGGAGGGCCAATACGAGCAGTACTTC
TRBV19	NA	TRBJ2-3	NA	CASSIVLGRPDTQYF	TGTGCCAGTAGTATAGTATTGGGACGACCAGATACGCAGTATTTT
TRBV5-5	NA	TRBJ2-5	NA	CASSRDRFQETQYF	TGTGCCAGCAGTCGGGACCGCTTCCAAGAGACCCAGTACTTC
TRBV2	NA	TRBJ1-1	NA	CASTSVWTEAFF	TGTGCCAGCACCTCTGTTTGGACTGAAGCTTTCTTT
TRBV12-3/TRBV12-4	NA	TRBJ2-1	NA	CASSRLGRGLSQGTNEQFF	TGTGCCAGCAGCCGCCTGGGGAGGGGGCTTAGTCAGGGCACCAATGAGCAGTTCTTC
TRBV28	NA	TRBJ2-5	NA	CASSLYSPETQYF	TGTGCCAGCAGTTTGTACAGCCCAGAGACCCAGTACTTC
TRBV6-2/TRBV6-3	NA	TRBJ2-7	few	CASSPSGASYEQYF	TGTGCCAGCAGCCCCTCGGGAGCCTCCTACGAGCAGTACTTC
TRBV2	TRBD1	TRBJ1-6	NA	CASTRTGGWNSPLHF	TGTGCCAGCACCAGGACAGGGGGCTGGAATTCACCCCTCCACTTT
TRBV20-1	NA	TRBJ2-7	NA	CSAYSPAGSHEQYF	TGCAGTGCCTACAGCCCCGCGGGCAGCCACGAGCAGTACTTC
TRBV28	NA	TRBJ2-3	NA	CASSPPSTDTQYF	TGTGCCAGCAGTCCCCCTAGCACAGATACGCAGTATTTT
TRBV19	NA	TRBJ1-1	NA	CASSTPGGGTEAFF	TGTGCCAGTAGTACCCCGGGGGGGGGCACTGAAGCTTTCTTT
TRBV27	NA	TRBJ2-1	few	CASSLKLYNEQFF	TGTGCCAGCAGCCTAAAGCTGTACAATGAGCAGTTCTTC
TRBV12-3/TRBV12-4	NA	TRBJ2-2	NA	CASPRDTGELFF	TGTGCCTCCCCCCGGGACACCGGGGAGCTGTTTTTT
TRBV24-1	NA	TRBJ2-1	few	CATSDPAALQGNYNEQFF	TGTGCCACCAGTGATCCTGCAGCCCTGCAGGGCAACTACAATGAGCAGTTCTTC
TRBV19	NA	TRBJ2-2	NA	CASSIGQNTGELFF	TGTGCCAGTAGTATAGGGCAGAACACCGGGGAGCTGTTTTTT
TRBV15	TRBD2	TRBJ2-1	NA	CATSRVREGIGTSGSYNEQFF	TGTGCCACCAGCAGAGTGCGAGAGGGAATAGGGACTAGCGGTTCCTACAATGAGCAGTTCTTC
TRBV15	NA	TRBJ2-2	few	CATSREGDYNTGELFF	TGTGCCACCAGCAGAGAGGGGGATTACAACACCGGGGAGCTGTTTTTT
TRBV5-6	NA	TRBJ1-5	once	CASSLDRYQPQHF	TGTGCCAGCAGCCTGGACAGATATCAGCCCCAGCATTTT
TRBV2	NA	TRBJ2-2	NA	CASSEAHPANTGELFF	TGTGCCAGCAGTGAAGCACATCCGGCGAACACCGGGGAGCTGTTTTTT
TRBV30	NA	TRBJ1-5	few	CAWSRTLLQPQHF	TGTGCCTGGAGTCGGACATTACTTCAGCCCCAGCATTTT